The 11 T cell receptor beta chains presented below share a single source sample, sequenced in a study of T-cell memory formation after mild COVID-19. TCRdb ran MiXCR on the 5' RACE reads and lists one entry per CDR3 protein. Of roughly 150,000 distinct CDR3 sequences in the sample, approximately 26% were seen once. The sequenced sample consisted of PBMCs or a T cell subset sorted from them (not recorded which). The origin of the receptors is an adult woman who had mild COVID-19 (a few samples of this study predate the infection). Cell type and time point are not known.

V gene TRBV12-3 or TRBV12-4 combines with J gene TRBJ2-3; 7 bases align to TRBD2. The CDR3 covers 15 residues. The V and J ends lost 8 bases and 1 base, in that order; junction bases with no gene match: 9. For the CDR3, the DNA is TGTGCCAGCGCTACTAGCGTAGATCGCACAGATACGCAGTATTTT. Translating it yields CASATSVDRTDTQYF.

This sequence joins TRBV3-1 and TRBJ2-1, with D hard to call. V was clipped by 4 bases and J by 8 bases, with 15 bases between them. Germline V gene sequence: CDR1 LGHDT, CDR2 YNNKEL (reference sequence). This CDR3 contains 14 residues. The DNA for the CDR3 is TGTGCCAGCAGCCCCGGAGACAAGCCACATGAGCAGTTCTTC. Amino acid sequence: CASSPGDKPHEQFF.

This rearrangement joins TRBV4-1 to TRBJ1-1, with D unresolved. CDR1 is MGHRA, CDR2 YSYEKL, per germline. Deletions cut 1 base from V and 6 bases from J, with 9 bases between. The CDR3 contains 13 residues. For the CDR3, the DNA is TGCGCCAGCAGCCAAGGTTCGGCAGCTGAAGCTTTCTTT. Translating it yields CASSQGSAAEAFF.

The chain is built from TRBV7-3 and TRBJ1-5; no firm D call. CDR1 is SGHTA, CDR2 FQGTGA, per germline. This CDR3 has 14 residues. V gave up 2 bases and J gave up 9 bases, with 14 bases separating them. The DNA of the CDR3 is TGTGCCAGCAGCTTACGGAATGGGGATGGGCCCCAGCATTTT. Its translation is CASSLRNGDGPQHF.

This clonotype was picked up a small number of times. CDR3 protein: CASSEVGTSYEQYF. CDR3 nucleotides: TGTGCCAGCAGTGAAGTGGGGACCTCCTACGAGCAGTACTTC. J is TRBJ2-7 and V is TRBV6-1; D assignment may be TRBD1 or TRBD2 (5 bases each). The ends were cut back, 1 base at V and 0 bases at J, with 7 bases in the middle. Germline lookup yields CDR1 MNHNS and CDR2 SASEGT. This CDR3 comprises 14 residues.

This clonotype was counted only a few times. The CDR3 sequence: CASSVVSGGHTEAFF. CDR3 sequence (DNA): TGTGCCAGCAGCGTAGTATCAGGGGGTCACACTGAAGCTTTCTTT. The gene calls are TRBV9 and TRBJ1-1; 7 bases align to TRBD1. Germline V gene data show CDR1 as SGDLS and CDR2 as YYNGEE. The CDR3 covers 15 residues. J gave up 3 bases and V 0 bases, and 5 bases lay outside the gene matches.

This clonotype has only a few counts. This sequence joins TRBV12-3 or TRBV12-4 and TRBJ1-4; no definite D call. Trimming stripped 8 bases from V and 0 bases from J, with 10 bases between. The CDR3 is made up of 14 amino acids. CDR3 bases: TGTGCCAGCGGATATTCAACAACTAATGAAAAACTGTTTTTT. Residues: CASGYSTTNEKLFF.

V is TRBV11-2 and J is TRBJ2-4; D is uncertain. The V gene lost 0 bases and the J gene lost 0 bases, with 15 bases spanning the gap. The germline gives CDR1 SGHAT, CDR2 FQNNGV. The CDR3 has 18 amino acids. The DNA of the CDR3 is TGTGCCAGCAGCTTAGATTACAGCCTGCTACTAGCCAAAAACATTCAGTACTTC. This codes for CASSLDYSLLLAKNIQYF.

V gene TRBV3-1 combines with J gene TRBJ2-7; 11 bases are a match to TRBD2. Germline V lookup: CDR1 LGHDT, CDR2 YNNKEL (reference sequence). V shed 0 bases, J shed 6 bases, and the junction held 4 bases outside the gene matches. The CDR3 has 15 amino acids. The CDR3 coding sequence is TGTGCCAGCAGCCAAGAAACTAGCGGGAGCGGCGAGCAGTACTTC. As protein: CASSQETSGSGEQYF.

V and J are TRBV11-1 and TRBJ2-7; no clear D gene. The CDR3 runs 13 residues. Trimming left V 5 bases short and J 0 bases short, with 8 bases between. Germline assignment: CDR1 SGHAT and CDR2 FQDESV (reference sequence). The CDR3 protein is CASSPDHSYEQYF. The CDR3 nucleotides read TGTGCCAGCAGCCCGGACCACTCCTACGAGCAGTACTTC.

V gene TRBV6-5 combines with J gene TRBJ1-2; 7 bases are a match to TRBD1. J lost 7 bases, V lost 7 bases, and 9 bases had no gene match. Germline lookup yields CDR1 MNHEY and CDR2 SVGAGI. This CDR3 is built from 13 residues. CDR3: CASTSDRDPGYTF. The CDR3 DNA is TGTGCCAGCACTTCAGACAGGGATCCTGGCTACACCTTC.